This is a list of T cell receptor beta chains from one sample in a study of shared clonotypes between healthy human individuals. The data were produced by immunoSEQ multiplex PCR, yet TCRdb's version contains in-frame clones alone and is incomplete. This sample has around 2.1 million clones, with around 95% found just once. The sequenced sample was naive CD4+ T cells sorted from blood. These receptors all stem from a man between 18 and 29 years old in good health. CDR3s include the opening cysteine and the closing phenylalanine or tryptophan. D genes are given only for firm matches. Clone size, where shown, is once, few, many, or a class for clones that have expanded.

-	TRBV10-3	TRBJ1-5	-	TGTGCCATCAGTGAGTTAAGGGATCAGCCCCAGCATTTT	CAISELRDQPQHF
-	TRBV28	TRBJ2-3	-	TGTGCCAGCACCTCAAGGCGGTTATCTAGCACAGATACGCAGTATTTT	CASTSRRLSSTDTQYF
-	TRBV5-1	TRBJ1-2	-	TGCGCCAGCAGCTCGGGTGATCTCCCTAACTATGGCTACACCTTC	CASSSGDLPNYGYTF
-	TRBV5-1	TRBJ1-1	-	TGCGCCAGCAGCTCGGGGGCGGGCACTGAAGCTTTCTTT	CASSSGAGTEAFF
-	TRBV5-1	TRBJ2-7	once	TGCGCCAGCAGCTTGGGGACAGCCGCCTACGAGCAGTACTTC	CASSLGTAAYEQYF
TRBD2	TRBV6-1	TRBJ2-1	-	TGTGCCAGCTTGGGAGCGGGAGCTTCCTACAATGAGCAGTTCTTC	CASLGAGASYNEQFF
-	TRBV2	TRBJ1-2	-	TGTGCCAGCAGTGAAGCAGGGTCCATAAGGGGCTTCTATGGCTACACCTTC	CASSEAGSIRGFYGYTF
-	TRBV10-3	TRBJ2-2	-	TGTGCCATCAGCAGCCGGGACCTAAACACCGGGGAGCTGTTTTTT	CAISSRDLNTGELFF
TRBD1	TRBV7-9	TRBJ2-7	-	TGTGCCAGCAGTCCCCAGACAGGGGCTTCCTACGAGCAGTACTTC	CASSPQTGASYEQYF
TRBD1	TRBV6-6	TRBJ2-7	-	TGTGCCAGCAATCTAGACAGGGCTGTTCTCTACGAGCAGTACTTC	CASNLDRAVLYEQYF
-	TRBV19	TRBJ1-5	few	TGTGCCAGTAGTCCTTTCTATAAACTCGGGAACAGCAATCAGCCCCAGCATTTT	CASSPFYKLGNSNQPQHF
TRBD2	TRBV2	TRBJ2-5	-	TGTGCCAGCAGTGCCCGGACTAGCGGAGAGACCCAGTACTTC	CASSARTSGETQYF
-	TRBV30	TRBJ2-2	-	TGTGCCTGGGATCCGGGGAGGAACACCGGGGAGCTGTTTTTT	CAWDPGRNTGELFF
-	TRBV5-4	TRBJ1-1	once	TGTGCCAGCAGCGGCGACGGGCCAGCCGAGGCTTTCTTT	CASSGDGPAEAFF
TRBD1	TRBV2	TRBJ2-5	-	TGTGCCAGCAGTGAGCAGGGGGCTGAGACCCAGTACTTC	CASSEQGAETQYF
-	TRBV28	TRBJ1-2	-	TGTGCCAGCAGCCTGGACGGACAGTATGGCTACACCTTC	CASSLDGQYGYTF
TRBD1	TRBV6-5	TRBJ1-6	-	TGTGCCAGCACCCAAGGTCAGGGGGCGAATTCACCCCTCCACTTT	CASTQGQGANSPLHF
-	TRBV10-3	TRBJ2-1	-	TGTGCCATCAGTGATCTGGAGGGGAATGAGCAGTTCTTC	CAISDLEGNEQFF
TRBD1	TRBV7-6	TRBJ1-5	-	TGTGCCAGCAGCTTGGGACAGGGACCTTCCGGCAATCAGCCCCAGCATTTT	CASSLGQGPSGNQPQHF
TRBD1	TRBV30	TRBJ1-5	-	TGTGCCTGGAGTGGACAGGGCAGGCAGCCCCAGCATTTT	CAWSGQGRQPQHF
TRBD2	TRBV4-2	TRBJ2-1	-	TGTGCCAGCAGCCCAAGGGGACTAGCGGGGTCCAATGAGCAGTTCTTC	CASSPRGLAGSNEQFF
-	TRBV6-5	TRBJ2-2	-	TGTGCCAGCAGGTCGACAGTTAACACCGGGGAGCTGTTTTTT	CASRSTVNTGELFF
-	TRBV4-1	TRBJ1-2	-	TGCGCCAGCAGCCAAGACATACAGGGATCCGGCTACACCTTC	CASSQDIQGSGYTF
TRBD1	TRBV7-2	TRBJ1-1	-	TGTGCCAGCAGCTTACAGGGGGCTGGGAACACTGAAGCTTTCTTT	CASSLQGAGNTEAFF
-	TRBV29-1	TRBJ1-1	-	TGCAGCGTTGAGAGAGGGGTTACGAACACTGAAGCTTTCTTT	CSVERGVTNTEAFF
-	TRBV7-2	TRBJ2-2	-	TGTGCCAGCAGCTCCGGGACCGTGACCGGGGAGCTGTTTTTT	CASSSGTVTGELFF
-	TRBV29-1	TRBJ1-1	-	TGCAGCGTTGAGCCCCGTGGCAGGGAGGGCACTGAAGCTTTCTTT	CSVEPRGREGTEAFF
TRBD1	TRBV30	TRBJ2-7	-	TGTGCCTGGAGGAATATCGGACAGGGTAGTCTGTACTTC	CAWRNIGQGSLYF
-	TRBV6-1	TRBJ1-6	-	TGTGCCAGCAGTGGAGGGTGGGTCAGTTATAATTCACCCCTCCACTTT	CASSGGWVSYNSPLHF
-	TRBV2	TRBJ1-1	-	TGTGCCAGCAGTGACATCGGACCGGGGAACACTGAAGCTTTCTTT	CASSDIGPGNTEAFF
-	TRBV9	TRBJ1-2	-	TGTGCCAGCAGCCCCGCGGGGGCCCCGTCCCAAAACTATGGCTACACCTTC	CASSPAGAPSQNYGYTF
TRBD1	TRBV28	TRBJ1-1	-	TGTGCCAGCAGGACAGGGGGCATCATGAACACTGAAGCTTTCTTT	CASRTGGIMNTEAFF